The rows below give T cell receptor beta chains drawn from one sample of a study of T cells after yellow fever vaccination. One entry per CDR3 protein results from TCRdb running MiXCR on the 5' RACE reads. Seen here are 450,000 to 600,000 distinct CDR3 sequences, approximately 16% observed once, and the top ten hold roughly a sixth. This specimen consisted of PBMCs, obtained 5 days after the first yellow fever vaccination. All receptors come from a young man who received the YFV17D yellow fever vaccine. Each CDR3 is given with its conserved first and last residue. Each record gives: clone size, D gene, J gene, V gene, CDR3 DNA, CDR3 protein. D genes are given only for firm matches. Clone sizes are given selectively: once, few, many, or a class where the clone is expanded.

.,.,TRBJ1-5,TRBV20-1,TGCAGTGCCGCTCCTCCCCCCAATCAGCCCCAGCATTTT,CSAAPPPNQPQHF
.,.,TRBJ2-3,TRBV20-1,TGCAGTGCTTTCCCGGCCAGTACCACAGATACGCAGTATTTT,CSAFPASTTDTQYF
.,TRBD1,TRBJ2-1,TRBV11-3,TGTGCCAGCAGCCCCGGACAGGACAATGAGCAGTTCTTC,CASSPGQDNEQFF
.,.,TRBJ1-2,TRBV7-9,TGTGCCAGCAGCTCACAGGGAGGTGGCTACACCTTC,CASSSQGGGYTF
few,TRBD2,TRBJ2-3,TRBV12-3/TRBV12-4,TGTGCCAGCATGCAGCGGGGGGGCACAGATACGCAGTATTTT,CASMQRGGTDTQYF
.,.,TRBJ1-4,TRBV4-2,TGTGCCAGCAGCCCGCCGACAGGTGTTGAAAAACTGTTTTTT,CASSPPTGVEKLFF
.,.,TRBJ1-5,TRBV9,TGTGCCAGCAGCGTAGGGCGACAGAATCAGCCCCAGCATTTT,CASSVGRQNQPQHF
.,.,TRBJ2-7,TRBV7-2,TGTGCCAGCAGTTCCGGTTCAGTCTACGAGCAGTACTTC,CASSSGSVYEQYF
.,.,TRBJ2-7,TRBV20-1,TGCAGTGCTAGAGATGGTAAGGGGTACGACGAGCAGTACTTC,CSARDGKGYDEQYF
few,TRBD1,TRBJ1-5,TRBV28,TGTGCCAGCAGTAAGACCGGGACAGGGGGGCAGCCCCAGCATTTT,CASSKTGTGGQPQHF
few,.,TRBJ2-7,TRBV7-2,TGTGCCAGCAGCTTACGGACGCCAACTACCTACGAGCAGTACTTC,CASSLRTPTTYEQYF
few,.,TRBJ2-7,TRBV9,TGTGCCAGCAGCGTAGCTGTGACAGACTACGAGCAGTACTTC,CASSVAVTDYEQYF
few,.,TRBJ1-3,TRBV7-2,TGTGCCAGCAGCTTTGACGGAACTGGAAACACCATATATTTT,CASSFDGTGNTIYF
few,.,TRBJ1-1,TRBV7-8,TGTGCCAGCAGCTTAGCCCCCCGGGGGAACACTGAAGCTTTCTTT,CASSLAPRGNTEAFF
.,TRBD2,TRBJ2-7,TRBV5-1,TGCGCCAGCAGCTTGGCAGCGGGGGTATACGAGCAGTACTTC,CASSLAAGVYEQYF
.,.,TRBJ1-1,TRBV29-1,TGCAGCGTTAAGGCAGGGCCCTTGAACACTGAAGCTTTCTTT,CSVKAGPLNTEAFF
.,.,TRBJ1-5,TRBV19,TGTGCCAGTAGTAGCGAGGGGTGGGACAATCAGCCCCAGCATTTT,CASSSEGWDNQPQHF
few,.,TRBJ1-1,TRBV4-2,TGTGCCAGCAGCCAAGTTTTAGCGAGTGCTCTCACTGAAGCTTTCTTT,CASSQVLASALTEAFF
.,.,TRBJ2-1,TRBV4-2,TGTGCCAGCAGCCAAGTAACCAGTTCCTACAATGAGCAGTTCTTC,CASSQVTSSYNEQFF
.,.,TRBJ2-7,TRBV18,TGTGCCAGCTCACCACAGGAGTTTGAGCAGTACTTC,CASSPQEFEQYF
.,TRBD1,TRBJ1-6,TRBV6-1,TGTGCCAGCAGTGAAGCCCGGGGACAGGCAAATAATTCACCCCTCCACTTT,CASSEARGQANNSPLHF
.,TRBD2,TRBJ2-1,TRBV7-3,TGTGCCAGCAGCTTTGTAGCGGGCGATTACAATGAGCAGTTCTTC,CASSFVAGDYNEQFF
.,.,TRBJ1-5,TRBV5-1,TGCCCCAGCAGCCCCGAGGGGGGGAATAGCAATCAGCCCCAGCATTTT,CPSSPEGGNSNQPQHF
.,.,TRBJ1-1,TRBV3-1,TGTGCCAGCAGCCAAGAACCAACGATGAACTCTGAAGCTTTCTTT,CASSQEPTMNSEAFF
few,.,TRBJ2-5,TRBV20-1,TGCAGTGCTAGGGCGGGGCCGGGCCCCGGGACCCAGTACTTC,CSARAGPGPGTQYF
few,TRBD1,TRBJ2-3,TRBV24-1,TGTGCCACCAGTGATATTCGGGACAGTCAACGCACAGATACGCAGTATTTT,CATSDIRDSQRTDTQYF
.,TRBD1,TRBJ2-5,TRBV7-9,TGTGCCAGCAGCCCCCGGACAGGGGGGCCTCAAGAGACCCAGTACTTC,CASSPRTGGPQETQYF
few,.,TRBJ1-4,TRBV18,TGTGCCAGCTCACCCCAGGAGGCCGGTGAAAAACTGTTTTTT,CASSPQEAGEKLFF
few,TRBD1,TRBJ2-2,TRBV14,TGTGCCAGCAGAAAGACAGGGTCTGGGGAGCTGTTTTTT,CASRKTGSGELFF
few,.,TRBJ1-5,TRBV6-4,TGTGCCAGGGCCAGGGGTGATCAGCCCCAGCATTTT,CARARGDQPQHF
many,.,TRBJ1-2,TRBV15,TGTGCCACCAGCAGAGCCAGGGGCAACTATGGCTACACCTTC,CATSRARGNYGYTF
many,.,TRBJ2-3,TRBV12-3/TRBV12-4,TGTGCCAGCAGTTCAGGGGCCGGTTCCTTCACAGATACGCAGTATTTT,CASSSGAGSFTDTQYF
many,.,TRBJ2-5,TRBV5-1,TGCGCCAGCAGATCCGAAGAGACCCAGTACTTC,CASRSEETQYF
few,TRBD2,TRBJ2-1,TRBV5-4,TGTGCCAGCAGACTGCCTAGCGGGGGGGAATCAAATGAGCAGTTCTTC,CASRLPSGGESNEQFF
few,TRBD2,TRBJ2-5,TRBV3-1,TGTGCCAGCAGCCATGGAGGGCGGGAGGAGACCCAGTACTTC,CASSHGGREETQYF
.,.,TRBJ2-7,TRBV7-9,TGTGCCAGCAGCTTAGATAATTTTTACGAGCAGTACTTC,CASSLDNFYEQYF
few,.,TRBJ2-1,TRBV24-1,TGTGCCACCAGACGGGCCGAGCAGTTCTTC,CATRRAEQFF